The following is a T cell receptor (beta chain) sequence with its context. Its antigen is still unknown. No qualities accompany the bases; no much larger clone lies one base away. Unmatched junction bases come to 5, with V trimmed by 1 base and J by 6 bases. Looking up the germline V gene yields CDR1 SGHDT and CDR2 YYEEEE. The CDR3, from cysteine to phenylalanine, totals 15 residues. The only DNA kept is the CDR3, 45 bases in frame from the first base. TCRbeta CDR3 regions were amplified from genomic DNA by means of the immunoSEQ Assay, a bias-controlled multiplex PCR. Processing in the source paper ran as follows. Within the assay, amplification of reference gene primers was used to estimate how many nucleated cells each sample contained. To quantify the absolute abundance of each unique TCRbeta CDR3 rearrangement, sequence reads were collapsed and filtered. For each sample, productive Simpson clonality was calculated as the square root of Simpson's diversity index across productive rearrangements. TCRdb holds this immuneACCESS table with in-frame rearrangements only. Some clones are missing; in checked studies, unresolved V genes explain under half, and the rest has no known cause. V and J calls and clone size are those listed in that table; D and trimming were worked out from the DNA. For this sample the table gives fewer than 350,000 clones, of which 88% were detected only once. Approximately 2% of the sample is taken by the ten largest.

In the prospective study, participants were roughly 18 to 100 years old, resided in about two dozen geographic areas of the United States, and were enrolled through a virtual design. To assign participants to cohorts, the prospective study relied on clinical history that participants themselves reported in a screening survey and a study questionnaire. Each participant in the prospective study had whole blood, serum and a nasopharyngeal or oropharyngeal swab collected by mobile phlebotomists. Additional blood draws and questionnaires over an approximately two-month period could optionally be provided by prospective study participants. Before DNA extraction, blood samples from the prospective study were shipped at room temperature or frozen. The data originate from a study of blood T cell repertoires in COVID-19 (dated by TCRdb to about 2020). Regarding the study in general: Recovered participants in ImmuneRACE Cohort 3 were defined by two consecutive negative NP/OP PCR tests, clearance by a healthcare professional, or resolution of symptoms. The repertoires were released in a freely available public database meant as a resource for research on the immune response to SARS-CoV-2. Subjects who had been exposed to COVID-19, were actively infected with it, or had recovered from it provided the deeply sampled blood TCRbeta repertoires that made up the dataset. Sample metadata almost always included a de-identified subject ID, COVID-19 status, age in years and sex. Where available, HLA class I and class II types were obtained from metadata supplied by the sample provider rather than from assay-based typing. The prospective study material was composed of cDNA or gDNA derived from T cells, B-cell-depleted T cells, or PBMCs. The samples were drawn from two sources: the first 160 participants of the ongoing ImmuneRACE study, and about 1,300 subjects contributed by 6 global collaborators. Samples covering the acute and convalescent phases of COVID-19 were provided by collaborators in the United States, Italy and Spain. Results and caveats for the whole study, not just this receptor: Clinical and demographic metadata were provided uncurated, with the amount varying by source and participant.

The receptor was derived from a woman in her sixties or seventies in a cohort exposed to, infected with or recovered from COVID-19 (not recorded which). The rearrangement combines TRBV5-6 with TRBJ2-2; 8 junctional bases match TRBD1. Sequences were obtained from PBMCs or T cells enriched from blood (not recorded which). The nucleotides are TGTGCCAGCAGCTTGCGTTGGACAGGGTCCGGGGAGCTGTTTTTT. It translates as CASSLRWTGSGELFF.